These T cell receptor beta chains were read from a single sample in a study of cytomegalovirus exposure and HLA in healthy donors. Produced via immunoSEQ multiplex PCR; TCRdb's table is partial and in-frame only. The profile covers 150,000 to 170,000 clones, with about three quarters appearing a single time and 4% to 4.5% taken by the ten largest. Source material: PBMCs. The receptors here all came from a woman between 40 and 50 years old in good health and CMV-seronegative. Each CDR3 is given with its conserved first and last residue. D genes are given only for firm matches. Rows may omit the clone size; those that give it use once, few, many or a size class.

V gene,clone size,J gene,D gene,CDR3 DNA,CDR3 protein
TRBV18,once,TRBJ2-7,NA,TGTGCCAGCTCACTTGCGGGGTCCGAGCAGTACTTC,CASSLAGSEQYF
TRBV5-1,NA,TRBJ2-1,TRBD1,TGCGCCAGCAGGGGGGACAGCTCCTACAATGAGCAGTTCTTC,CASRGDSSYNEQFF
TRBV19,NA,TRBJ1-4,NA,TGTGCCAGTAGTACTCCGAATGTAGCACAATCGGAAGGTGAAAAACTGTTTTTT,CASSTPNVAQSEGEKLFF
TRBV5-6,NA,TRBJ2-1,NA,TGTGCCAGCAGCTGGGGGGGCGCCAGCTCCTACAATGAGCAGTTCTTC,CASSWGGASSYNEQFF
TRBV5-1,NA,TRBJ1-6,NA,TGCGCCAGCAGCTTTTCCCCGGGGGGCGGCGGGGATTCACCCCTCCACTTT,CASSFSPGGGGDSPLHF
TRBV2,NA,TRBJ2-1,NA,TGTGCCAGCAGTGGGCAGGGCCATGAGCAGTTCTTC,CASSGQGHEQFF
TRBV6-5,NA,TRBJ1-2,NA,TGTGCCAGCAGTAGGGGAAACTATGGCTACACCTTC,CASSRGNYGYTF
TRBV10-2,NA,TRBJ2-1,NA,TGCGCCAGCAGACAGGGCGCCGAGCAGTTCTTC,CASRQGAEQFF
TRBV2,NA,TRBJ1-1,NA,TGTGCCAGCAGTACGGACAAAATGAACACTGAAGCTTTCTTT,CASSTDKMNTEAFF
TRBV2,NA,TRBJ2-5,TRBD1,TGTGCCAGCAGTGATAACAGGGGGCGGGCATCGACCCAGTACTTC,CASSDNRGRASTQYF
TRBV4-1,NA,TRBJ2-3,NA,TGCGCCAGCAGCCAAGGTCCCACGGGAGCAGATACGCAGTATTTT,CASSQGPTGADTQYF
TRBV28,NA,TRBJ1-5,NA,TGTGCCAGCAAAGTAGTCAATCAGCCCCAGCATTTT,CASKVVNQPQHF
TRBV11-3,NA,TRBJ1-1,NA,TGTGCCAGCAGCTTCGGGGGGTCGAACACTGAAGCTTTCTTT,CASSFGGSNTEAFF
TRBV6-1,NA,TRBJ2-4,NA,TGTGCCAGCAGTGTGGGGGGCAAAAACATTCAGTACTTC,CASSVGGKNIQYF